These 24 T cell receptor beta chains share one sample of origin, sequenced in a study of cytomegalovirus exposure and HLA in healthy donors. The PCR contained 60 Vbeta and 13 Jbeta primers. The assay was immunoSEQ multiplex PCR, and TCRdb's table has in-frame clones only and misses some. The sample holds 90,000 to 120,000 clones; about 72% are singletons and the top ten take roughly 2.3%. Sequencing was carried out using PBMCs. These TCRs come from a man between 18 and 29 years old in good health and CMV-seronegative.

CDR3 nucleotide sequence: TGTGCCAGCAGGACGACTGGCAGTAATTACAATGAGCAGTTCTTC. Its protein product is CASRTTGSNYNEQFF. This chain links TRBV2 with TRBJ2-1; D gene ambiguous. V dropped 6 bases and J dropped 4 bases, with 16 bases sitting between them. Germline V gives CDR1 SNHLY, CDR2 FYNNEI. This CDR3 region has 15 residues.

For this clone: The DNA is omitted, as the CDR3 cannot be located on it reliably, and the CDR3 follows TCRdb's listing. This chain links TRBV10-3 with TRBJ2-7; TRBD1 is the table's D call and was not checked against the DNA. Germline V CDR1 and CDR2: ENHRY, SYGVKD. The CDR3 extends over 11 residues, inclusive of both ends. Here the CDR3 reads CATSWGFGTAF.

This clone was detected a few times. An end of the junction differs from the germline gene, which may be a read error. The chain joins TRBV5-1 to TRBJ2-5, with 7 nucleotides matching TRBD1. The V gene's germline CDR1 is SGHRS and CDR2 YFSETQ. The CDR3 totals 13 residues. CDR3 loop: CASNGQAQESQYF. In DNA form, the CDR3 reads TGCGCCAGCAACGGACAGGCCCAAGAGAGCCAGTACTTC.

The chain combines TRBV6-6 with TRBJ1-6; 7 bases are a match to TRBD1. V shed 6 bases and J 14 bases; nucleotides not matched to a gene: 4. CDR1 and CDR2 (germline): MNHNY, SVGAGI (reference sequence). CDR3 length: 11 residues. The CDR3 loop reads CASSFDRALHF. The CDR3 bases are TGTGCCAGCAGCTTTGACAGGGCCCTCCACTTT.

This clone was detected ten times or more. The chain combines TRBV2 with TRBJ1-6; TRBD1 matches at 8 bases. The CDR3 totals 13 residues. V trimming: 9 bases; J trimming: 9 bases; junction bases outside the gene matches: 7. Per the germline V gene, CDR1 is SNHLY and CDR2 is FYNNEI. The CDR3 region is CASSRTGSSPLHF. The CDR3 bases are TGTGCCAGTAGCCGGACAGGGAGTTCACCCCTCCACTTT.

In DNA, the CDR3 is TGCGCCAGCAGCGTCACTTTAGACAAAAACATTCAGTACTTC. Its protein product is CASSVTLDKNIQYF. The chain carries TRBV5-1 and TRBJ2-4; D remains ambiguous. CDR1 and CDR2 from the germline V gene are SGHRS and YFSETQ. The CDR3 is made up of 14 amino acids. V shed 4 bases and J shed 3 bases, with 11 bases lying between them.

This clone was seen repeatedly, ten times or more. The chain joins TRBV5-1 to TRBJ1-3; 8 bases are shared with TRBD1. CDR3 length: 20 residues. The V segment lost 4 bases and the J segment 0 bases; nucleotides outside the gene matches: 18. Germline-derived CDR1 and CDR2 are SGHRS and YFSETQ. The CDR3 nucleotides read TGCGCCAGCAGCCGTCGACCTACAGACGGACAGGGCTTCTCTGGAAACACCATATATTTT. It codes for CASSRRPTDGQGFSGNTIYF. The whole variable domain, remainder taken from reference TRBV5-1 and TRBJ1-3, is KAGVTQTPRYLIKTRGQQVTLSCSPISGHRSVSWYQQTPGQGLQFLFEYFSETQRNKGNFPGRFSGRQFSNSRSEMNVSTLELGDSALYLCASSRRPTDGQGFSGNTIYFGEGSWLTVV.

A remark on this clone: An end of the junction differs from the germline gene, which may be a read error. V usage is TRBV7-3 and J usage is TRBJ2-1, with TRBD2 matching 11 bases. This CDR3 comprises 18 residues. Per the germline V gene, CDR1 is SGHTA and CDR2 is FQGTGA. In DNA, the CDR3 is TGTGCCAGCAGCGTAACCTCGTCGCTAGCGGGGGGATACAATGAGCAGTTCTTC. Protein: CASSVTSSLAGGYNEQFF.

This clone was seen once. The V gene is TRBV5-1, the J gene TRBJ2-5, with 8 positions matching TRBD1. This CDR3 region has 16 residues. Germline values: CDR1 SGHRS, CDR2 YFSETQ. With 4 bases clipped from V and 5 bases from J, the junction kept 13 bases outside the gene matches. The CDR3 DNA reads as TGCGCCAGCAGCAGCACCAGACCAGGGGGCATGGAGACCCAGTACTTC. Protein: CASSSTRPGGMETQYF.

This chain joins TRBV7-2 and TRBJ1-5; D gene ambiguous. CDR1 SGHTA and CDR2 FQGNSA come from the germline V gene. Trimming pared 5 bases from V and 4 bases from J, leaving 12 bases between. The CDR3 loop spans 14 amino acids. CDR3 region: CASSPHSLNQPQHF. The CDR3 bases are TGTGCCAGCAGCCCCCACAGCCTAAATCAGCCCCAGCATTTT.

The J gene is TRBJ1-5, the V gene TRBV6-5, with D maybe TRBD1 (6 bases). This CDR3 is 15 amino acids long. The V gene lost 6 bases and the J gene lost 3 bases, with 15 bases spanning the gap. Germline values: CDR1 MNHEY, CDR2 SVGAGI. This chain's CDR3 is CASSPQGVNNQPQHF. CDR3 DNA: TGTGCCAGCAGCCCACAGGGAGTGAACAATCAGCCCCAGCATTTT.

This clone was detected only a few times. In DNA, the CDR3 is TGTGCCAGCAGCTCGGGGAGGTGGGATGCTACCCCTGAGCAGTTCTTC. Encoded protein: CASSSGRWDATPEQFF. The chain employs TRBV5-4 and TRBJ2-1, with D perhaps matching TRBD2 (6 bases). V was trimmed by 3 bases and J by 9 bases, leaving 22 bases between them. CDR1 and CDR2 (germline): SGHNT, YYREEE (reference sequence). The CDR3 length is 16 residues.

This clone has a handful of counts. The chain carries TRBV19 and TRBJ1-1; 9 nucleotides align to TRBD1. Trimming cost V 3 bases and J 6 bases; bases outside gene matches: 2. Germline CDR1 LNHDA, CDR2 SQIVND (reference sequence). This CDR3 contains 13 residues. CDR3 residues: CASSITGGSEAFF. CDR3 DNA: TGTGCCAGTAGTATTACAGGGGGCTCTGAAGCTTTCTTT.

This chain joins TRBV19 and TRBJ2-2; TRBD1 is a possible D gene (6 bases). V was cut by 0 bases and J by 3 bases, with 17 bases left in between. CDR3 length: 18 amino acids. Germline CDR1 is LNHDA and CDR2 is SQIVND (reference sequence). The CDR3 loop is CASSIEFRGRGDTGELFF. CDR3 DNA sequence: TGTGCCAGTAGTATAGAGTTCAGGGGCCGGGGTGACACCGGGGAGCTGTTTTTT. Drawing the rest from reference TRBV19 and TRBJ2-2, the complete variable domain is DGGITQSPKYLFRKEGQNVTLSCEQNLNHDAMYWYRQDPGQGLRLIYYSQIVNDFQKGDIAEGYSVSREKKESFPLTVTSAQKNPTAFYLCASSIEFRGRGDTGELFFGEGSRLTVL.

CDR3 protein: CASSQGMGLRDTQYF. The CDR3 DNA follows: TGCGCCAGCAGCCAAGGAATGGGGCTACGAGATACGCAGTATTTT. This chain connects TRBV4-3 to TRBJ2-3; TRBD1 might be the D (5 bases). The CDR3 totals 15 residues. V gave up 1 base and J gave up 5 bases, with 13 bases separating them. In germline, CDR1 is LGHNA, CDR2 YSLEER.

The rearrangement links TRBV28 to TRBJ1-2; the D gene is possibly TRBD1 (5 bases). In germline, CDR1 is MDHEN, CDR2 SYDVKM. V shed 6 bases and J shed 8 bases, with 10 bases lying between them. This CDR3 is 11 amino acids long. The DNA of the CDR3 is TGTGCCAGCAGCGTCGGGGGGGGCTACACCTTC. Translated: CASSVGGGYTF.

The J gene is TRBJ2-1, the V gene TRBV14; maybe TRBD2 (5 bases). The CDR3 runs to 21 residues. Germline V CDR1 and CDR2: SGHDN, FVKESK. V was clipped by 0 bases and J by 4 bases, with 28 bases between them. In DNA, the CDR3 is TGTGCCAGCAGCCAAGACCCCTTCCTCTTCGAGGGCCCCAAACTATACAATGAGCAGTTCTTC. Encoded protein: CASSQDPFLFEGPKLYNEQFF.

The V call is TRBV6-1, the J call TRBJ1-4; the D is unclear. The CDR3 is 15 residues long. Germline V lookup: CDR1 MNHNS, CDR2 SASEGT. V was pared by 7 bases and J by 7 bases, with 19 bases between. As DNA, the CDR3 is TGTGCCAGCACGCCGCGGACCCCAGGAGGTGAAAAACTGTTTTTT. Encoded protein: CASTPRTPGGEKLFF.

This clone was counted only a few times. The rearrangement links TRBV4-3 to TRBJ2-7; 11 bases fit TRBD2. Trimming took 0 bases from V and 2 from J; bases not matched to a gene: 3. Germline-derived CDR1 and CDR2 are LGHNA and YSLEER. CDR3 length: 16 residues. CDR3 in amino acids: CASSQDGTSGTYEQYF. CDR3 DNA sequence: TGCGCCAGCAGCCAAGATGGGACTAGCGGAACCTACGAGCAGTACTTC.

CDR3 amino acids: CASSLELAGGSYGDTQYF. DNA of the CDR3: TGTGCCAGCAGCTTGGAACTAGCGGGGGGCTCCTATGGAGATACGCAGTATTTT. The chain carries TRBV5-4 and TRBJ2-3; 12 nucleotides line up with TRBD2. CDR1 is SGHNT, CDR2 YYREEE, per germline (reference sequence). The CDR3 sequence is 18 residues long. Trimming took 0 bases from V and 5 from J; bases not matched to a gene: 10.

V gene TRBV15 combines with J gene TRBJ1-3; D not resolved. Germline V gene data show CDR1 as LNHNV and CDR2 as YYDKDF (reference sequence). The V end lost 8 bases, the J end lost 2 bases, and 13 bases lay between the germline ends. This CDR3 is 14 amino acids long. The CDR3 region is CATATDGTGNTIYF. The CDR3 nucleotides are TGTGCCACCGCCACCGACGGGACTGGAAACACCATATATTTT.

This clone occurred a few times. This chain links TRBV15 with TRBJ2-1; D may be TRBD1 (6 bases). Germline CDR1 LNHNV, CDR2 YYDKDF (reference sequence). CDR3 size: 15 residues. V lost 0 bases, J lost 5 bases, and 11 bases lay in between. CDR3 nucleotides: TGTGCCACCAGCAGAGATTTAGGGGGACACAATGAGCAGTTCTTC. Translation gives CATSRDLGGHNEQFF.

This clone occurred once. CDR3 region: CASSRRQGANYGYTF. For the CDR3, the DNA is TGTGCCAGCTCACGTAGACAGGGGGCAAACTATGGCTACACCTTC. This chain connects TRBV18 to TRBJ1-2; 10 nucleotides line up with TRBD1. The germline gives CDR1 KGHSH, CDR2 LQKENI. The CDR3 has 15 residues. Trimming cost V 4 bases and J 2 bases; bases outside gene matches: 4.

This clone came up once. The rearrangement links TRBV5-5 to TRBJ2-5; no definite D call. In germline, CDR1 is SGHKS, CDR2 YYEKEE (reference sequence). This CDR3 is 15 amino acids long. The V gene lost 2 bases and the J gene lost 4 bases, with 15 bases spanning the gap. The CDR3 spells CASSLLGARGETQYF. CDR3 nucleotides: TGTGCCAGCAGCTTATTAGGTGCTAGAGGAGAGACCCAGTACTTC.